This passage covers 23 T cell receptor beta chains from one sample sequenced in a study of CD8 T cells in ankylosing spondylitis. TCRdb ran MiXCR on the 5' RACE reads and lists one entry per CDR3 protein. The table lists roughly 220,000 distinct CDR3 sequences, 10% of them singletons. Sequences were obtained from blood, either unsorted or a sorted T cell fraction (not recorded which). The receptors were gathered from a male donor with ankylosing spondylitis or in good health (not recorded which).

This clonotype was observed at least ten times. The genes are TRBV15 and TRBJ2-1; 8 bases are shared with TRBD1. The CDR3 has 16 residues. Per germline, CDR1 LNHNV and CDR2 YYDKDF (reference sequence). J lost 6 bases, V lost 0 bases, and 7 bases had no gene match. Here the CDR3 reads CATSREGFTGGNEQFF. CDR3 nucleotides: TGTGCCACCAGCAGAGAAGGTTTCACAGGGGGCAATGAGCAGTTCTTC.

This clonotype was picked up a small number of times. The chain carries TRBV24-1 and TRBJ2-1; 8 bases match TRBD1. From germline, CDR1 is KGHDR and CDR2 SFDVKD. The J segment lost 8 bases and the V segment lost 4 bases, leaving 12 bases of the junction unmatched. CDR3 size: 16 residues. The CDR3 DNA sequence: TGTGCCACCAGTGACCCGGCGACAGGGGCCGTAGATGAGCAGTTCTTC. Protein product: CATSDPATGAVDEQFF.

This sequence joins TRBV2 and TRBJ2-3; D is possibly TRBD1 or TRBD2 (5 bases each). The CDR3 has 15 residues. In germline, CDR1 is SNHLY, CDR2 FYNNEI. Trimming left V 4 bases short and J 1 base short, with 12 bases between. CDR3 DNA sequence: TGTGCCAGCAGTGTCGGGACCCTAGGCACAGATACGCAGTATTTT. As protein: CASSVGTLGTDTQYF. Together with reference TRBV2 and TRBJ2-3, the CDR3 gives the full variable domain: EPEVTQTPSHQVTQMGQEVILRCVPISNHLYFYWYRQILGQKVEFLVSFYNNEISEKSEIFDDQFSVERPDGSNFTLKIRSTKLEDSAMYFCASSVGTLGTDTQYFGPGTRLTVL.

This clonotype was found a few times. The CDR3: CASSQDLASGADTQYF. CDR3 nucleotide sequence: TGTGCCAGCAGCCAAGATCTGGCTAGCGGGGCAGATACGCAGTATTTT. The genes are TRBV14 and TRBJ2-3; 9 bases are a match to TRBD2. The CDR3 sequence is 16 residues long. V shed 0 bases and J 4 bases; nucleotides not matched to a gene: 5. Germline CDR1 is SGHDN and CDR2 is FVKESK. The whole variable domain, filled in from reference TRBV14 and TRBJ2-3, reads EAGVTQFPSHSVIEKGQTVTLRCDPISGHDNLYWYRRVMGKEIKFLLHFVKESKQDESGMPNNRFLAERTGGTYSTLKVQPAELEDSGVYFCASSQDLASGADTQYFGPGTRLTVL.

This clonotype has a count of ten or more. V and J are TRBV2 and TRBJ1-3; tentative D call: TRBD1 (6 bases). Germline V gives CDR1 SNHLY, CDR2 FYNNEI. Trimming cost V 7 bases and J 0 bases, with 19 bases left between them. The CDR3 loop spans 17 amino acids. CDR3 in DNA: TGTGCCAGCAATCCGGACAGCTTTATTGACTCTGGAAACACCATATATTTT. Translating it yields CASNPDSFIDSGNTIYF.

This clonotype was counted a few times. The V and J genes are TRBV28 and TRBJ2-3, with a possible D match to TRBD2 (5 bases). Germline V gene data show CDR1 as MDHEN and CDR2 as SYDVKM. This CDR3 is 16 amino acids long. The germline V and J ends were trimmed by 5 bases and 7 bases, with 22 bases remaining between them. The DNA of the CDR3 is TGTGCCAGCAGTGTCGGACTCTCCATTCGGGCGAATACGCAGTATTTT. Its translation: CASSVGLSIRANTQYF.

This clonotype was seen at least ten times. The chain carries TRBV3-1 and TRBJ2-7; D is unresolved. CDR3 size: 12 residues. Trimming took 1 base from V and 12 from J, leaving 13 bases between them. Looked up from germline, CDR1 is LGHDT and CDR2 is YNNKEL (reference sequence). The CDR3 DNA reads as TGTGCCAGCAGCCAAGGATTAGCCGGCCGGTACTTC. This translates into CASSQGLAGRYF.

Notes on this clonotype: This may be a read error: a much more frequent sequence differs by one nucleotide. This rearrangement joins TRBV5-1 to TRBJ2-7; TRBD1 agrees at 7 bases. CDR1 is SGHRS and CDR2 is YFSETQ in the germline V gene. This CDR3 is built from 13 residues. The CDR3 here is CASNLGQPYEQYF. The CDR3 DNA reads TGCGCCAGCAACTTGGGACAGCCTTACGAGCAGTACTTC.

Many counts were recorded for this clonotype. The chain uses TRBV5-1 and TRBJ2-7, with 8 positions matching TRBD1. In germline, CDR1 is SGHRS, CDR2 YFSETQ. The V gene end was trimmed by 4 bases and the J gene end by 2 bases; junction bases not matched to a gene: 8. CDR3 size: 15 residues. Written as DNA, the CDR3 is TGCGCCAGCAGCGGCCGGGACAGGCCTACCTACGAGCAGTACTTC. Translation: CASSGRDRPTYEQYF.

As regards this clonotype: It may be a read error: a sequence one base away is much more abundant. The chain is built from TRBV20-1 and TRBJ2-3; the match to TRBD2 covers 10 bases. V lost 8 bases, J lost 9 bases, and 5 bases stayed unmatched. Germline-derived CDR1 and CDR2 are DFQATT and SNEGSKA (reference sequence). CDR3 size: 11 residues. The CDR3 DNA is TGCAGTACACGGACTAGCGGCACGCAGTATTTT. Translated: CSTRTSGTQYF.

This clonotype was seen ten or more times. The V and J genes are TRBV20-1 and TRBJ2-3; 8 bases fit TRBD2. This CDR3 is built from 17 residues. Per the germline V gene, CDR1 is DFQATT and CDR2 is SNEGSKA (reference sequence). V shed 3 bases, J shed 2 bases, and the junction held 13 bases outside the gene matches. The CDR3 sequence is CSARSHWAGGPTDTQYF. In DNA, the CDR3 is TGCAGTGCTAGGTCCCACTGGGCGGGGGGTCCCACAGATACGCAGTATTTT.

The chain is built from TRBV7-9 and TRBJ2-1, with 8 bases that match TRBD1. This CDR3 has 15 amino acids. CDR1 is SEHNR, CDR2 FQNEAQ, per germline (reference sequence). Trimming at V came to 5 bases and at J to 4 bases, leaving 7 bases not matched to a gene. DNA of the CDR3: TGTGCCAGCAGCCTGCCGGGACAGGTTTACAATGAGCAGTTCTTC. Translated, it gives CASSLPGQVYNEQFF.

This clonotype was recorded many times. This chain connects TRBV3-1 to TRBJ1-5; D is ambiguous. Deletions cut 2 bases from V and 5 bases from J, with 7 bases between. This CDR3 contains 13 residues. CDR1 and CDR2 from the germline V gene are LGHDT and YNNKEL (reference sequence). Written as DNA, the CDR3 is TGTGCCAGCAGCCAATATACGGATCAGCCCCAGCATTTT. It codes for CASSQYTDQPQHF.

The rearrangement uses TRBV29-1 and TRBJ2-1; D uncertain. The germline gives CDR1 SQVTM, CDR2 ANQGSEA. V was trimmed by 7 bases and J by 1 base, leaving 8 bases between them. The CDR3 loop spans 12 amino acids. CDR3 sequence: CSGGRSYNEQFF. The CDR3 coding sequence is TGCAGCGGGGGTAGGTCCTACAATGAGCAGTTCTTC.

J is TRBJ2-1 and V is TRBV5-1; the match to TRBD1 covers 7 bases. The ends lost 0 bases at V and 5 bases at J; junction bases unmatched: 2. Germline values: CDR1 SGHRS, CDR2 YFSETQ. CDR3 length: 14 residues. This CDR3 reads CASSLATGDNEQFF. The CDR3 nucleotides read TGCGCCAGCAGCTTGGCAACAGGGGACAATGAGCAGTTCTTC.

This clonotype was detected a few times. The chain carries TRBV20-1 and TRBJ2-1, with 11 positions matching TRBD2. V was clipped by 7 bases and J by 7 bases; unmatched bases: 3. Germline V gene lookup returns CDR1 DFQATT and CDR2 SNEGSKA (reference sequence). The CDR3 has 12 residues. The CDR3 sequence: CSGLAGKNEQFF. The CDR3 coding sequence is TGCAGTGGACTAGCGGGGAAGAATGAGCAGTTCTTC.

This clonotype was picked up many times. Here the CDR3 DNA reads TGTGCCATCAACTCGGGCCAGATCCAAGAGACCCAGTACTTC. Amino acid sequence: CAINSGQIQETQYF. The V and J genes are TRBV10-3 and TRBJ2-5; D is unresolved. Germline CDR1 is ENHRY and CDR2 is SYGVKD. The V and J ends lost 7 bases and 1 base respectively, with 13 bases between them. This CDR3 is 14 amino acids long.

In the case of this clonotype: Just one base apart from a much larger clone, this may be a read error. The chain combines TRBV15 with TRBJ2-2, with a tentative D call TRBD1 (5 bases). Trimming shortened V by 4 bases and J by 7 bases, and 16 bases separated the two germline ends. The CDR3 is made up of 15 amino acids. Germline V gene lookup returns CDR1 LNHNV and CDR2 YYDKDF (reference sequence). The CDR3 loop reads CATSKAGTGNGELFF. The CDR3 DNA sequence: TGTGCCACCAGCAAAGCTGGAACAGGCAACGGGGAGCTGTTTTTT.

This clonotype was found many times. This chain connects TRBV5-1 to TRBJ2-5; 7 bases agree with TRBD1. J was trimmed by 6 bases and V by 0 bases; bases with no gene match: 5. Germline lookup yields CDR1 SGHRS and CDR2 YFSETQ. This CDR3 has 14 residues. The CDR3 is CASSLAGGYQTQYF. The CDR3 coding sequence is TGCGCCAGCAGCTTGGCAGGGGGATATCAGACCCAGTACTTC.

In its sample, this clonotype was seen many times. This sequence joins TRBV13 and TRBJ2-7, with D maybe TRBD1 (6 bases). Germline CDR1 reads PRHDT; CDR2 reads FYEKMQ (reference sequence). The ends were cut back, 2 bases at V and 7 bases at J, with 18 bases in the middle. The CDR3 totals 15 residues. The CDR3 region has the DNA TGTGCCAGCAGCTTATCCAGGACAGCGTTTCTGGAGCAGTACTTC. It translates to CASSLSRTAFLEQYF.

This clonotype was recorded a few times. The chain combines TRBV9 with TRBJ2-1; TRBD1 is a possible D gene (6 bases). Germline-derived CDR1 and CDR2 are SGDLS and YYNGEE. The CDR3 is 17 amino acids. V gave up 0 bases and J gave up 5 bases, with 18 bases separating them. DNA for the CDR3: TGTGCCAGCAGCGTAGCCAGGGACACCAAAAGGCACAATGAGCAGTTCTTC. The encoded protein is CASSVARDTKRHNEQFF.

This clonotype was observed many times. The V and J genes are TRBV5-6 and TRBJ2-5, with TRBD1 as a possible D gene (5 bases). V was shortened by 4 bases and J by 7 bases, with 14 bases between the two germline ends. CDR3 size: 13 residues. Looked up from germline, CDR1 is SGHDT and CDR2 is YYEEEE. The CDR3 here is CASSPGAVVTQYF. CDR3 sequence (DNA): TGTGCCAGCAGCCCTGGGGCCGTAGTGACCCAGTACTTC.

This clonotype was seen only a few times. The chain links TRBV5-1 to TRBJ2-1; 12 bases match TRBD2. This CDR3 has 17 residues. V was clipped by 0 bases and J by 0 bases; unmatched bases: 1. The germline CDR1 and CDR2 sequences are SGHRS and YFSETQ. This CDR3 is CASSLALAGGSYNEQFF. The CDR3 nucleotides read TGCGCCAGCAGCTTGGCACTAGCGGGGGGCTCCTACAATGAGCAGTTCTTC.